The clone carrying this T cell receptor beta chain was seen a single time. The data belong to a study of shared clonotypes between healthy human individuals. The sorted-subset replicate PCRs were given about 200 ng DNA, which is about 29,000 T cell genomes. Assay: immunoSEQ multiplex PCR; the TCRdb copy retains only in-frame clones and omits some. Among millions of clones listed, roughly 96% were seen once. The CDR3 runs to 19 residues. Germline V CDR1 and CDR2: MNHNS, SASEGT. The junction had 15 bases not matched to a gene; V was cut back by 6 bases and J by 1 base. Researchers partitioned CD4+ cells into CD45RA+ naive and CD45RA-negative memory subsets.

J is TRBJ2-7 and V is TRBV6-1, with 13 nucleotides matching TRBD2. Sequenced: naive CD4+ T cells sorted from blood. The sample's subset: CD45RA+ positively selected. The receptor's source is a man younger than 35 in good health. For the CDR3, the DNA is TGTGCCAGCAGGGAACGACTAGCGGGGGGCCGTCTTGGGTCCTACGAGCAGTACTTC. Translating gives CASRERLAGGRLGSYEQYF.